This T cell receptor beta chain was captured in a study of blood T cell repertoires in COVID-19. Study summary: The United States, Italy and Spain provided the acute and convalescent COVID-19 samples.

With 0 bases clipped from V and 5 bases from J, the junction kept 9 bases outside the gene matches. The length of the CDR3 is 17 residues. Per germline, CDR1 SGHNT and CDR2 YYREEE (reference sequence). This clone has just one count. The table came from immunoSEQ multiplex PCR; TCRdb's copy has only in-frame clones and leaves some out. The data show hundreds of thousands of clones, 75% to 90% seen once. Sequenced material: peripheral blood. This chain uses TRBV5-4 with TRBJ2-1; 9 bases line up with TRBD2. The receptor comes from a human donor in a cohort sampled during active COVID-19. The CDR3 protein is CASSLGLAGGQNNEQFF. The CDR3 coding sequence is TGTGCCAGCAGCTTGGGTCTGGCGGGGGGGCAGAACAATGAGCAGTTCTTC. Variable domain in full (rest from reference TRBV5-4 and TRBJ2-1): ETGVTQSPTHLIKTRGQQVTLRCSSQSGHNTVSWYQQALGQGPQFIFQYYREEENGRGNFPPRFSGLQFPNYSSELNVNALELDDSALYLCASSLGLAGGQNNEQFFGPGTRLTVL.